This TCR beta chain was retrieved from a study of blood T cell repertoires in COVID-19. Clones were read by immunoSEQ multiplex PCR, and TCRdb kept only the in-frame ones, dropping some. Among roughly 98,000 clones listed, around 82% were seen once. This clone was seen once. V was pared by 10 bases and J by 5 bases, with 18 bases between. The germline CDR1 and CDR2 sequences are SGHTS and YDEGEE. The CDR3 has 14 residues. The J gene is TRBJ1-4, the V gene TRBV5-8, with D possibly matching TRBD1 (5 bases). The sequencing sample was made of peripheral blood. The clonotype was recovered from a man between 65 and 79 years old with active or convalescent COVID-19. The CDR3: CAGNRGGRNEKLFF. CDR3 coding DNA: TGTGCCGGCAATCGCGGGGGGAGGAATGAAAAACTGTTTTTT. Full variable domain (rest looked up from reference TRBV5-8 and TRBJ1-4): EAGVTQSPTHLIKTRGQQATLRCSPISGHTSVYWYQQALGLGLQFLLWYDEGEERNRGNFPPRFSGRQFPNYSSELNVNALELEDSALYLCAGNRGGRNEKLFFGSGTQLSVL.